The clone carrying this T cell receptor (beta chain) was seen just once. Clones were sequenced by immunoSEQ multiplex PCR, and TCRdb holds only the in-frame ones, with some missing. The table has fewer than 35,000 clones, roughly 90% seen once; the top ten hold roughly 0.42%. The sample is drawn from a study of T cell changes during pregnancy in multiple sclerosis. The CDR3 consists of 14 residues. Germline V CDR1 and CDR2: ENHRY, SYGVKD. Trimming cost V 6 bases and J 3 bases, with 11 bases left between them. The receptor was derived from a female donor in good health, enrolled as a control in a pregnancy study. Material: CD4+ T cells from peripheral blood mononuclear cells, obtained in the second trimester of pregnancy. This chain joins TRBV10-3 and TRBJ1-4; possibly TRBD1 for D (5 bases). The CDR3 DNA follows: TGTGCCATCAGCGAAGGGGTCCCTAATGAAAAACTGTTTTTT. Translating gives CAISEGVPNEKLFF.